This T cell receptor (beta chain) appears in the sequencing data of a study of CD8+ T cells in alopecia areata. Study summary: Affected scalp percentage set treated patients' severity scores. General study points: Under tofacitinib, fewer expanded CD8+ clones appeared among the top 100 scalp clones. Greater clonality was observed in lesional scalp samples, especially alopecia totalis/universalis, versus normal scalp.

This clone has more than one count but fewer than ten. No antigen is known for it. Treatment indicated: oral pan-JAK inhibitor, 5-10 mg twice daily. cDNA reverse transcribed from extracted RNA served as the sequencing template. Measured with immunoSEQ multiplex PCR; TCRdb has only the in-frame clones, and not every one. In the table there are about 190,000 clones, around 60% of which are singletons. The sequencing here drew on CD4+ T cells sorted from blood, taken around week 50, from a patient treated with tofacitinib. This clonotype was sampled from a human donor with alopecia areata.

CDR3 sequence reads: CASSNDRARNEQYF. The CDR3 nucleotides read TGTGCCAGCAGTAATGACAGGGCTAGGAACGAGCAGTACTTC. J is TRBJ2-7 and V is TRBV2; TRBD1 aligns across 7 bases. The junction had 9 bases not matched to a gene; V was cut back by 5 bases and J by 5 bases. CDR3 length equals 14 residues. Germline loops: CDR1 SNHLY, CDR2 FYNNEI.